This T cell receptor (beta chain) was found in a study of OX40 agonist ivuxolimab in advanced cancers. Study-level findings and limits: A proportion of nonresponders additionally exhibited low normalized T-cell clonal expansion. Within 6 weeks, CD4+ and CD8+ blood T cells expanded clonally at 0.1 to 3.0 mg/kg. More expanded clones were seen, on average, in CD8+ T cells than in CD4+.

Samples were taken at baseline and on day 1 of cycles 4 and 7. The V gene's germline CDR1 is MDHEN and CDR2 SYDVKM. The ends were cut back, 7 bases at V and 5 bases at J, with 9 bases in the middle. This CDR3 is built from 12 residues. Sequencing was performed with immunoSEQ multiplex PCR; in TCRdb, only in-frame clones are kept and a portion is missing. Altogether 65,000 or so clones are present, approximately 80% being singletons, with the ten largest covering about 3.5%. With respect to this clone: What it binds is unknown.

The specimen comprised CD4+ or CD8+ T cells sorted from blood, sampled in a trial of the OX40 agonist ivuxolimab. The chain recombines TRBV28 with TRBJ1-3; no firm D call. This receptor was obtained from an adult with an advanced solid tumor such as melanoma, head and neck, liver or kidney cancer. The CDR3 DNA reads as TGTGCCAGCACCACGGGTCGAAACACCATATATTTT. Protein product: CASTTGRNTIYF.